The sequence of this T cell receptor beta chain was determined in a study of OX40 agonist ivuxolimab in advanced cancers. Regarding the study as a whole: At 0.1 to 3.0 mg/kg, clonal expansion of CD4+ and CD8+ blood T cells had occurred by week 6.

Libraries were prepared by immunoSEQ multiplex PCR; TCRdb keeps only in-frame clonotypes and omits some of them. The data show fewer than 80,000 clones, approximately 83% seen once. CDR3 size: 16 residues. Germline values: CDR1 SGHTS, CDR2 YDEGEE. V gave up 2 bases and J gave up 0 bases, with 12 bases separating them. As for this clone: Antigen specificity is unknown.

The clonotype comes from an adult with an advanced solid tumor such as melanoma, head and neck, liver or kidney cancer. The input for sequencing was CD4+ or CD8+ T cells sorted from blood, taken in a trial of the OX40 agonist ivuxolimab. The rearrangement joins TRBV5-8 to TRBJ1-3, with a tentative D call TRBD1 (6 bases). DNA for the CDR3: TGTGCCAGCAGCTTCACCAGGGGCGTCTCTGGAAACACCATATATTTT. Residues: CASSFTRGVSGNTIYF.